The present entry profiles one T cell receptor beta chain with its context. Germline CDR1 and CDR2: SGHTA and FQGNSA. The CDR3 runs 15 residues. V lost 5 bases, J lost 2 bases, and 16 bases lay in between. The data were obtained in a study of shared T cell receptors in the human thymus. Using immunoSEQ multiplex PCR, the repertoire was profiled, and TCRdb retains in-frame clones only, with some absent. This table holds 600,000 to 900,000 clones, approximately 85% found once. These same records also appear under a second study, on human thymus T cells. That study reports: Corrective cardiac surgery supplied the resected thymus tissue.

This chain links TRBV7-2 with TRBJ2-7; D perhaps matches TRBD1 (5 bases). The clonotype was recovered from a girl less than two years old with a congenital heart defect. The sequenced material came from thymocytes. The CDR3 region is CASSPRLPGPYEQYF. As DNA, the CDR3 is TGTGCCAGCAGCCCCCGCCTCCCAGGGCCCTACGAGCAGTACTTC.